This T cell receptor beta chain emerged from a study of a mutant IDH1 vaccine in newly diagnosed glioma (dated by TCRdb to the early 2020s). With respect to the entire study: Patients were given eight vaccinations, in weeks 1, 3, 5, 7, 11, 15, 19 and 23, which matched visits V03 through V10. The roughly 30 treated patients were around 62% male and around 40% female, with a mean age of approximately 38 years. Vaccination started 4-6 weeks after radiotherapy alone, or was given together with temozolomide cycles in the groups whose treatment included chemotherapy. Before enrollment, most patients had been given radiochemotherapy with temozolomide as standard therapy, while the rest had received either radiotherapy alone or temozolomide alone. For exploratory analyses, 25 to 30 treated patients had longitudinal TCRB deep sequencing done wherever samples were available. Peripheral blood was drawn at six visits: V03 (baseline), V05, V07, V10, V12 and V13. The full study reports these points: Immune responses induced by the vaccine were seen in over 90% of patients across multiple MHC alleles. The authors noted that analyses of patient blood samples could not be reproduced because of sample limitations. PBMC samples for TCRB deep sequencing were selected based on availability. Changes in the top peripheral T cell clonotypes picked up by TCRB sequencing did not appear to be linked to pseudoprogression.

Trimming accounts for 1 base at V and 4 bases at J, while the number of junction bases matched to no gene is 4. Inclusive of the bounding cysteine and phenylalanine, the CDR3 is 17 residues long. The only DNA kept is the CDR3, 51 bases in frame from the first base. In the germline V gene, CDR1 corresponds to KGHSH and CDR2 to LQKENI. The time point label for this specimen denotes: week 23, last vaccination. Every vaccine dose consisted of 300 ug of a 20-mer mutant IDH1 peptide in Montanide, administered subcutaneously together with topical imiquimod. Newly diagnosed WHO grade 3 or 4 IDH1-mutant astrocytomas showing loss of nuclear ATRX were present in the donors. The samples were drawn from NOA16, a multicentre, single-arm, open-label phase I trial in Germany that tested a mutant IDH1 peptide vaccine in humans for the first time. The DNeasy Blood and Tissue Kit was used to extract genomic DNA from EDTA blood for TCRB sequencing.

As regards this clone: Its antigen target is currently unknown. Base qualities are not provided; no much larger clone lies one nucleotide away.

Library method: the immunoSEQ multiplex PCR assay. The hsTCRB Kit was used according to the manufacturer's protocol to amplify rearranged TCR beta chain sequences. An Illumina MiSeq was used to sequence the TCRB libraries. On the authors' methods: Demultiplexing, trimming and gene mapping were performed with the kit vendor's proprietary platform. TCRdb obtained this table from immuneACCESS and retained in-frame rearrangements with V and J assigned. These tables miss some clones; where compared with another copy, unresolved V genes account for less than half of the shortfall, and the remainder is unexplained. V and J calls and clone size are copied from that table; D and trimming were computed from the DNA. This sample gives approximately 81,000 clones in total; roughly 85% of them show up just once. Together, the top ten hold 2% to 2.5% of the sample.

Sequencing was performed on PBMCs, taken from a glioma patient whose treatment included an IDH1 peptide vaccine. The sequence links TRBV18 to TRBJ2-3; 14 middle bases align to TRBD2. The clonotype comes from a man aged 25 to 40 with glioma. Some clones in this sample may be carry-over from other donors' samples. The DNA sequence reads TGTGCCAGCTCACCACTCCCGACTAGCGGGAGGGCAGATACGCAGTATTTT. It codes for CASSPLPTSGRADTQYF.